This T cell receptor beta chain was obtained from a study of CD8+CD57+ T cells in acquired aplastic anemia. Study outcomes and limitations: Between patients and controls, CD8+ Simpson's diversity did not vary significantly. Both patients and controls carried the same twenty-nine CD8+ CDR3 sequences.

It was patients with CD8+CD57+ cell expansion by flow cytometry who were chosen for sequencing. This clonotype was counted between two and nine times. What it binds is unknown. Germline values: CDR1 ENHRY, CDR2 SYGVKD. V gave up 2 bases and J gave up 4 bases; unmatched junction bases: 10. There are 17 residues in the CDR3. Profiling that covered TCR beta VDJ and CDR3 relied on genomic DNA as its template. TCRdb re-derived calls from the reads in MiXCR, one entry per CDR3 protein. Among over 250,000 distinct CDR3 sequences listed, around three fifths were seen once. The receptor was derived from a human donor with aplastic anemia. Sequencing input: sorted CD4+, CD8+, or CD8+CD57+ T cells (not recorded which) from PBMCs. The chain recombines TRBV10-3 with TRBJ1-5; 8 bases line up with TRBD1. CDR3 protein: CAISETRTGFENQPQHF. CDR3 in DNA: TGTGCCATCAGTGAGACCCGGACAGGGTTCGAGAATCAGCCCCAGCATTTT.